The 28 T cell receptor beta chains presented below share a single source sample, sequenced in a study of blood T cell repertoires in COVID-19. The method was immunoSEQ multiplex PCR; TCRdb's version includes in-frame clones alone and lacks a portion of them. The sample contains about 45,000 clones, about nine tenths of which appear only once. Sequenced sample: peripheral blood. All receptors come from a woman aged 80 or over in a cohort sampled during active or convalescent COVID-19.

V and J are TRBV5-6 and TRBJ2-1, with TRBD1 matching 8 bases. The CDR3 spans 15 residues. The trim removed 0 bases at V and 2 bases at J, leaving 1 base unmatched. From germline, CDR1 is SGHDT and CDR2 YYEEEE. The CDR3 coding sequence is TGTGCCAGCAGCTTGGTGGACAGGGCCTACAATGAGCAGTTCTTC. This codes for CASSLVDRAYNEQFF.

The rearrangement links TRBV3-1 (or the pseudogene TRBV3-2) to TRBJ2-1; D unresolved. Germline CDR1 is LGHDT and CDR2 is YNNKEL (reference sequence). V was shortened by 7 bases and J by 7 bases, with 20 bases between the two germline ends. The CDR3 has 15 amino acids. CDR3 coding DNA: TGTGCCAGCACCGAGAGGTACGGCGGTACAAATGAGCAGTTCTTC. It encodes CASTERYGGTNEQFF.

The chain uses TRBV25-1 and TRBJ1-2; D is possibly TRBD1 (5 bases). The CDR3 consists of 13 residues. V was pared by 2 bases and J by 3 bases, with 7 bases between. The V gene's germline CDR1 is MGHDK and CDR2 SYGVNS. As DNA, the CDR3 is TGTGCCAGCAGTGAACAAGGGGACTATGGCTACACCTTC. Amino acids: CASSEQGDYGYTF.

V is TRBV4-1 and J is TRBJ2-1, with 9 bases fitting TRBD2. This CDR3 contains 16 residues. With V trimmed by 3 bases and J by 2 bases, 5 bases remained unmatched. Germline V CDR1 and CDR2: MGHRA, YSYEKL. The CDR3, as DNA: TGCGCCAGCAGCCAGCAAAGCGGGGGGCCCTACAATGAGCAGTTCTTC. This sequence encodes CASSQQSGGPYNEQFF.

V and J are TRBV10-3 and TRBJ2-7; 11 bases match TRBD2. Germline CDR1 ENHRY, CDR2 SYGVKD. The ends lost 7 bases at V and 6 bases at J; junction bases unmatched: 8. The CDR3 covers 14 residues. The CDR3 here is CAITGTSGRSEQYF. CDR3 DNA sequence: TGTGCCATCACCGGGACTAGCGGTCGGTCCGAGCAGTACTTC.

The rearrangement links TRBV11-2 to TRBJ2-1, with D tentatively TRBD2 (6 bases). V gave up 5 bases and J gave up 9 bases, with 20 bases separating them. The CDR3 is 15 amino acids. CDR1 SGHAT and CDR2 FQNNGV come from the germline V gene. This CDR3 reads CASSPHPGTPTEQFF. CDR3 sequence (DNA): TGTGCCAGCAGCCCTCACCCCGGGACTCCGACTGAGCAGTTCTTC.

This rearrangement joins TRBV29-1 to TRBJ1-1; tentatively, D is TRBD1 (6 bases). V was shortened by 4 bases and J by 8 bases, with 14 bases between the two germline ends. The germline CDR1 and CDR2 sequences are SQVTM and ANQGSEA. CDR3 length: 12 residues. CDR3 bases: TGCAGCGTTGGGGCAGGGGTCGGGGAAGCTTTCTTT. Translating it yields CSVGAGVGEAFF.

The DNA for the CDR3 is TGTGCCAGCAGCGCGACTAGCGGGAGGGTTTCGGTTGAGCAGTTCTTC. It is translated as CASSATSGRVSVEQFF. The V and J genes are TRBV5-5 and TRBJ2-1; 14 positions agree with TRBD2. The CDR3 has 16 residues. The V gene end was trimmed by 4 bases and the J gene end by 9 bases; junction bases not matched to a gene: 9. CDR1 is SGHKS, CDR2 YYEKEE, per germline (reference sequence).

This clone was detected only once. The rearrangement joins TRBV6-5 to TRBJ1-3; tentative D call: TRBD1 (5 bases). CDR1 is MNHEY and CDR2 is SVGAGI in the germline V gene. This CDR3 is built from 14 residues. Trimming pared 1 base from V and 4 bases from J, leaving 8 bases between. This CDR3 reads CASSYLGGGNTIYF. CDR3 bases: TGTGCCAGCAGTTACTTGGGGGGAGGAAACACCATATATTTT.

CDR3 amino acids: CASFRDFNYGYTF. CDR3 nucleotides: TGTGCCAGTTTCCGGGATTTTAACTATGGCTACACCTTC. V and J are TRBV19 and TRBJ1-2; D remains ambiguous. Germline assignment: CDR1 LNHDA and CDR2 SQIVND (reference sequence). CDR3 length: 13 residues. Between the trimmed V and J ends, which lost 8 bases and 1 base, there was a span of 11 bases.

V is TRBV10-3 and J is TRBJ1-2; D is uncertain. CDR1 ENHRY and CDR2 SYGVKD come from the germline V gene. Trimming took off 0 bases at V and 4 bases at J, with 6 bases between the two ends. This CDR3 spans 13 amino acids. CDR3 amino acids: CAISESTVYGYTF. The CDR3 DNA reads as TGTGCCATCAGTGAGTCCACAGTCTATGGCTACACCTTC.

The chain carries TRBV7-9 and TRBJ1-1, with a weak D call TRBD1 (6 bases). Trimming took off 5 bases at V and 0 bases at J, with 22 bases between the two ends. Per germline, CDR1 SEHNR and CDR2 FQNEAQ (reference sequence). This CDR3 has 18 amino acids. The CDR3 bases are TGTGCCAGCAGCCGATGGGACCCCAACAGGGTAATGAACACTGAAGCTTTCTTT. Amino acid sequence: CASSRWDPNRVMNTEAFF.

This chain joins TRBV5-1 and TRBJ2-3, with TRBD1 matching 9 bases. J gave up 5 bases and V 7 bases, and 8 bases lay outside the gene matches. The CDR3 runs 14 residues. From germline, CDR1 is SGHRS and CDR2 YFSETQ. The CDR3, as DNA: TGCGCCAGCCATTCACAGGGGGCACAAGATACGCAGTATTTT. It encodes CASHSQGAQDTQYF. The variable domain in full, completed from reference TRBV5-1 and TRBJ2-3, reads KAGVTQTPRYLIKTRGQQVTLSCSPISGHRSVSWYQQTPGQGLQFLFEYFSETQRNKGNFPGRFSGRQFSNSRSEMNVSTLELGDSALYLCASHSQGAQDTQYFGPGTRLTVL.

The genes are TRBV9 and TRBJ1-5, with D maybe TRBD1 (6 bases). V was shortened by 0 bases and J by 6 bases, with 13 bases between the two germline ends. From germline, CDR1 is SGDLS and CDR2 YYNGEE. The CDR3 loop spans 15 amino acids. The chain's CDR3 is CASSVGGQGRQPQHF. The CDR3 DNA follows: TGTGCCAGCAGCGTAGGGGGGCAGGGCCGTCAGCCCCAGCATTTT.

The V gene is TRBV7-2, the J gene TRBJ2-7; perhaps TRBD2 as D (5 bases). Germline V gene lookup returns CDR1 SGHTA and CDR2 FQGNSA. This CDR3 contains 11 residues. Trimming cost V 4 bases and J 6 bases, with 7 bases left between them. The CDR3 nucleotides are TGTGCCAGCAGCTACGGAGGCGAGCAGTACTTC. This gives the protein CASSYGGEQYF.

This clone was picked up one time. This chain connects TRBV27 to TRBJ1-5; D uncertain. V was pared by 6 bases and J by 0 bases, with 12 bases between. The V gene's germline CDR1 is MNHEY and CDR2 SMNVEV (reference sequence). CDR3 size: 15 residues. The CDR3 here is CASRPGLISNQPQHF. CDR3 in DNA: TGTGCCAGCAGGCCCGGACTCATTAGCAATCAGCCCCAGCATTTT.

CDR3 DNA: TGCGCCAGCAGCCAAGACAGGACAGGCAATCAGCCCCAGCATTTT. Protein sequence: CASSQDRTGNQPQHF. The chain couples TRBV4-1 to TRBJ1-5, with a tentative D call TRBD1 (6 bases). The CDR3 totals 15 residues. CDR1 MGHRA and CDR2 YSYEKL come from the germline V gene. The V end lost 0 bases, the J end lost 2 bases, and 8 bases lay between the germline ends.

The rearrangement links TRBV27 to TRBJ2-2; a possible D gene is TRBD2 (6 bases). The CDR3 is 15 residues long. CDR1 MNHEY and CDR2 SMNVEV come from the germline V gene (reference sequence). V shed 6 bases and J shed 0 bases, with 11 bases lying between them. The CDR3 here is CASSPGGANTGELFF. In DNA, the CDR3 is TGTGCCAGCAGCCCCGGAGGGGCGAACACCGGGGAGCTGTTTTTT.

The chain couples TRBV7-9 to TRBJ1-1; D not certain. The CDR3 totals 14 residues. V lost 5 bases to trimming and J lost 0 bases, with 10 bases between them. Germline V CDR1 and CDR2: SEHNR, FQNEAQ (reference sequence). The CDR3 is CASSPSSVNTEAFF. The CDR3, as DNA: TGTGCCAGCAGCCCGAGCAGCGTGAACACTGAAGCTTTCTTT.

This rearrangement joins TRBV9 to TRBJ2-1, with a tentative D call TRBD2 (6 bases). The CDR3 is 12 amino acids. V was shortened by 0 bases and J by 12 bases, with 10 bases between the two germline ends. Germline CDR1 reads SGDLS; CDR2 reads YYNGEE. The CDR3 nucleotides read TGTGCCAGCAGCGTAGAAGCGGGTGGGCAGTTCTTC. The encoded protein is CASSVEAGGQFF.

The V gene is TRBV13, the J gene TRBJ1-1, with D possibly matching TRBD1 (5 bases). CDR1 and CDR2 (germline): PRHDT, FYEKMQ (reference sequence). This CDR3 has 13 residues. V dropped 3 bases and J dropped 4 bases, with 9 bases sitting between them. CDR3 sequence reads: CASSLLGGTEAFF. DNA for the CDR3: TGTGCCAGCAGCTTGCTGGGGGGCACTGAAGCTTTCTTT.

The chain links TRBV19 to TRBJ2-7; tentative D call: TRBD2 (6 bases). V lost 6 bases to trimming and J lost 0 bases, with 15 bases between them. Germline V CDR1 and CDR2: LNHDA, SQIVND (reference sequence). This CDR3 has 15 residues. This chain's CDR3 is CASSTSRESSYEQYF. CDR3 bases: TGTGCCAGTAGCACGTCGCGGGAATCCTCCTACGAGCAGTACTTC. Supplemented by reference TRBV19 and TRBJ2-7, the full variable domain reads DGGITQSPKYLFRKEGQNVTLSCEQNLNHDAMYWYRQDPGQGLRLIYYSQIVNDFQKGDIAEGYSVSREKKESFPLTVTSAQKNPTAFYLCASSTSRESSYEQYFGPGTRLTVT.

The chain couples TRBV10-3 to TRBJ2-1; D remains ambiguous. V was clipped by 3 bases and J by 8 bases, with 14 bases between them. CDR1 and CDR2 (germline): ENHRY, SYGVKD. The CDR3 extends over 14 amino acids. CDR3 in amino acids: CAISEEPSRHEQFF. The DNA for the CDR3 is TGTGCCATCAGTGAAGAACCGTCGAGGCATGAGCAGTTCTTC.

The V and J genes are TRBV30 and TRBJ1-2, with 7 bases identical to TRBD1. V dropped 5 bases and J dropped 3; count of bases not matched to a gene: 12. Germline V gene lookup returns CDR1 GTSNPN and CDR2 SVGIG (reference sequence). The CDR3 spans 15 residues. The CDR3 DNA is TGTGCCTGGGAAAAGGAAGGGGGCTTTTACTATGGCTACACCTTC. Translation: CAWEKEGGFYYGYTF.

This clone has more than one count but fewer than ten. The chain has TRBV6-2 or TRBV6-3 and TRBJ2-7; 8 bases fit TRBD1. Germline CDR1 and CDR2: MNHEY and SVGEGT. The CDR3 loop spans 16 amino acids. V trimming: 6 bases; J trimming: 2 bases; junction bases outside the gene matches: 12. CDR3 residues: CASSIPGTGRAYEQYF. In DNA form, the CDR3 reads TGTGCCAGCAGCATTCCTGGGACAGGAAGGGCCTACGAGCAGTACTTC.

The chain is built from TRBV12-3 or TRBV12-4 and TRBJ2-1, with D hard to call. This CDR3 has 11 amino acids. With 3 bases removed from V and 9 bases from J, the gap between germline ends came to 6 bases. In nucleotides, the CDR3 is TGTGCCAGCAGTTTTATAGTTGAGCAGTTCTTC. It specifies CASSFIVEQFF.

The chain is built from TRBV11-3 and TRBJ2-7, with D unresolved. Germline V lookup: CDR1 SGHNT, CDR2 YENEEA. The CDR3 runs 14 residues. The germline V and J ends were trimmed by 1 base and 0 bases, with 7 bases remaining between them. The CDR3 here is CASSLGVRSYEQYF. The CDR3 region has the DNA TGTGCCAGCAGCTTAGGTGTTCGCTCCTACGAGCAGTACTTC.

The DNA of the CDR3 is TGTGCCAGCAGCACTCCCTTAGAGAATTCACCCCTCCACTTT. This encodes CASSTPLENSPLHF. The chain recombines TRBV6-6 with TRBJ1-6, with no clear D. Trimming pared 6 bases from V and 7 bases from J, leaving 13 bases between. From germline, CDR1 is MNHNY and CDR2 SVGAGI (reference sequence). The CDR3 totals 14 residues.